The T cell receptor beta chain described here comes from a study of identical twins. General study findings and limits: It was cross-sectional statistical analysis, not following the same donors, that the conclusions relied on.

Remarks on this clonotype: The antigen remains unidentified.

TCRdb re-called the 5' RACE reads through MiXCR, storing one row per CDR3 protein. The sample carries under 900,000 distinct CDR3 sequences, about 20% recorded once. These data also featured in a second study, about T cells expressing NK-cell markers. That work states: Sorted CD3+CD56-NKG2C+, CD3+CD56+NKG2C- and CD3+CD56+NKG2C+ T cells were the source of the TCR beta repertoires.

The sequence came from a woman between 18 and 29 years old in good health. The source material was PBMCs.

CDR3 sequence: CSAIYSGKHRNEQYF. The CDR3 region has the DNA TGCAGTGCTATATACAGCGGGAAACACCGGAACGAGCAGTACTTC. V usage is TRBV20-1 and J usage is TRBJ2-7; TRBD2 matches at 7 bases. J lost 5 bases, V lost 4 bases, and 14 bases had no gene match. The length of the CDR3 is 15 residues. Germline V gene lookup returns CDR1 DFQATT and CDR2 SNEGSKA (reference sequence).